These T cell receptor beta chains were read from a single sample in a study of blood T cell repertoires in COVID-19. Profiling relied on immunoSEQ multiplex PCR, and the TCRdb table lists in-frame clones only, not all of them. The table lists about 77,000 clones, 80% of them singletons. Source material: peripheral blood. The receptors were gathered from a woman in her 70s with acute or convalescent COVID-19. Both conserved end residues are part of each CDR3. The D gene is left open where the match is weak. Part of the rows lack a size; the others show once, few, many or a class for expanded clones.

-	-	TRBV29-1	TRBJ1-2	TGCAGCGTTTTTGAGGGAATCTATGGCTACACCTTC	CSVFEGIYGYTF
-	TRBD1	TRBV19	TRBJ1-2	TGTGCCAGTAGTATTATTGTGGGACAGTCGATGGATGGCTACACCTTC	CASSIIVGQSMDGYTF
-	TRBD1	TRBV27	TRBJ1-1	TGTGCCAGCAGTTTATGGCCCCAGGGGGCGCTGAACACTGAAGCTTTCTTT	CASSLWPQGALNTEAFF
-	TRBD1	TRBV5-6	TRBJ2-5	TGTGCCAGCAGCTTGCAGGGGGCAGGGGAGACCCAGTACTTC	CASSLQGAGETQYF
-	-	TRBV11-2	TRBJ2-7	TGTGCCAGCAGCTATCAGGCGACCTACGAGCAGTACTTC	CASSYQATYEQYF
-	-	TRBV21-1	TRBJ2-3	TGTGCCAGCAGCCAGCGGGGGAGCACAGATACGCAGTATTTT	CASSQRGSTDTQYF
-	TRBD1	TRBV3-1/TRBV3-2	TRBJ2-5	TGTGCCAGCAGCCCACCCGGGACAGGGGTACAGAAGACCCAGTACTTC	CASSPPGTGVQKTQYF
-	-	TRBV7-3	TRBJ2-3	TGTGCCAGCAGCTCACTGGGTGGGGCTCGGGATACGCAGTATTTT	CASSSLGGARDTQYF
-	-	TRBV27	TRBJ2-7	TGTGCCAGCAGTTTAAGCCAGGGATACTACGAGCAGTACTTC	CASSLSQGYYEQYF
-	TRBD2	TRBV19	TRBJ2-1	TGTGCCTGCCGGGGACTAGCGGTTAATGAGCAGTTCTTC	CACRGLAVNEQFF
few	-	TRBV4-3	TRBJ1-2	TGCGCCAGCAGCCAGGGTTTCGGGTCTATATCTAACTATGGCTACACCTTC	CASSQGFGSISNYGYTF
-	-	TRBV9	TRBJ1-2	TGTGCCAGCAGCGTTATACAGGGAGATGGCTACACCTTC	CASSVIQGDGYTF
once	TRBD1	TRBV6-5	TRBJ1-5	TGTGCCAGCAGTTACTCGGACAGGGGGCTTGATCAGCCCCAGCATTTT	CASSYSDRGLDQPQHF
-	TRBD1	TRBV6-2/TRBV6-3	TRBJ1-5	TGTGCCAGCAGTCCGCGACAGGGAGCCCAGCCCCAGCATTTT	CASSPRQGAQPQHF
-	-	TRBV18	TRBJ2-2	TGTGCCAGCTCACCCCGCGGCGGGGAGCTGTTTTTT	CASSPRGGELFF
few	-	TRBV7-9	TRBJ2-1	TGTGCCAGCAGCTTAGTCGGGTCTTTCTACAATGAGCAGTTCTTC	CASSLVGSFYNEQFF
-	TRBD2	TRBV5-6	TRBJ2-3	TGTGCCAGCAGCTCCCAGGCTAGCGGGGTCCCGGATACGCAGTATTTT	CASSSQASGVPDTQYF
once	TRBD2	TRBV4-1	TRBJ2-7	TGCGCCAGCAGCCTGGGACTAGGTTACGAGCAGTACTTC	CASSLGLGYEQYF
-	-	TRBV4-3	TRBJ1-2	TGCGCCAGCAGCCAAGTCCTGGGGGCCAGTTCCGGCTACACCTTC	CASSQVLGASSGYTF
-	-	TRBV7-3	TRBJ2-4	TGTGCCAGCAGCGGGTCTCGCGGGAACATTCAGTACTTC	CASSGSRGNIQYF
-	-	TRBV18	TRBJ1-2	TGTGCCAGCTCACAGGGTACCGGAGGTTATGATGGCTACACCTTC	CASSQGTGGYDGYTF
-	-	TRBV7-2	TRBJ2-3	TGTGCCAGCAGCTCCCAGGGCCCTGATACGCAGTATTTT	CASSSQGPDTQYF
-	TRBD2	TRBV7-3	TRBJ2-3	TGTGCCAGCAGCCATATGAGGACTAGCGGGGGTATAGATACGCAGTATTTT	CASSHMRTSGGIDTQYF
-	-	TRBV5-1	TRBJ2-1	TGCGCCAGCAGCTTGGGGGGCGGGGACTACAATGAGCAGTTCTTC	CASSLGGGDYNEQFF
-	TRBD2	TRBV7-9	TRBJ2-1	TGTGCCAGCAGCTTAAAGCCGGGGGGGTCTGGTGAGCAGTTCTTC	CASSLKPGGSGEQFF
few	-	TRBV6-2/TRBV6-3	TRBJ2-5	TGTGCCAGCAGTTACTATTCGGGGGATCCACAAGAGACCCAGTACTTC	CASSYYSGDPQETQYF
few	-	TRBV7-2	TRBJ1-1	TGTGCCAGCAGCTTAGTTACCCAGACTGAAGCTTTCTTT	CASSLVTQTEAFF
-	-	TRBV20-1	TRBJ1-2	TGCAGTGCTAACATTTGGTCAGACTACACCTTC	CSANIWSDYTF
-	TRBD1	TRBV25-1	TRBJ1-1	TGTGCCAGCAGTTTACAGGGGGCGTTGGAAGCTTTCTTT	CASSLQGALEAFF
-	TRBD1	TRBV4-1	TRBJ1-4	TGCGCCAGCAGCCCAATCTCAGGACAGGGGGACGAAAAACTGTTTTTT	CASSPISGQGDEKLFF
once	-	TRBV5-5	TRBJ2-7	TGTGCCAGCACCGCCGCGGACTACGAGCAGTACTTC	CASTAADYEQYF
-	-	TRBV3-1/TRBV3-2	TRBJ2-7	TGTGCCAGCAGCCAAGCAGGGAACGAGCAGTACTTC	CASSQAGNEQYF
-	TRBD1	TRBV5-1	TRBJ1-4	TGCGCCAGCAGCACCGGGACAGGGGGGGAAAAACTGTTTTTT	CASSTGTGGEKLFF
-	TRBD2	TRBV5-1	TRBJ2-3	TGCGCCAGCAGCTTGGCCATAAGCGGGGGAAGCACAGATACGCAGTATTTT	CASSLAISGGSTDTQYF
-	TRBD1	TRBV29-1	TRBJ2-2	TGCAGCGTTGAGGGACAGGGGGCATCTTGGGACACCGGGGAGCTGTTTTTT	CSVEGQGASWDTGELFF
-	-	TRBV6-5	TRBJ1-5	TGTGCCAGCAGGCCCAGGGAAGGCAATCAGCCCCAGCATTTT	CASRPREGNQPQHF
-	TRBD1	TRBV7-9	TRBJ2-5	TGTGCCAGCAGCTTAGCGTTCGGACAGGGGCTCCAAGAGACCCAGTACTTC	CASSLAFGQGLQETQYF
-	-	TRBV5-1	TRBJ1-4	TGCGCCAGCAGCTTGGTAGGAGGGGTCGAACTGTTTTTT	CASSLVGGVELFF
once	TRBD1	TRBV3-1/TRBV3-2	TRBJ1-1	TGTGCCAGCAGCCAATTGACAGGGGGCGGAACTGAAGCTTTCTTT	CASSQLTGGGTEAFF
-	-	TRBV6-5	TRBJ1-1	TGTGCCAGCGGGCCCTGGAATAAGAACACTGAAGCTTTCTTT	CASGPWNKNTEAFF
-	TRBD2	TRBV2	TRBJ2-2	TGTGCCAGCAGTGACCCTAGCGGGGTTACCGGGGAGCTGTTTTTT	CASSDPSGVTGELFF
-	TRBD1	TRBV3-1/TRBV3-2	TRBJ1-2	TGTGCCAGCAGCCAACTGACAGGGAATGGCTACACCTTC	CASSQLTGNGYTF
few	TRBD1	TRBV5-1	TRBJ1-2	TGCGCCAGCAGCTTGGGTATGCCAGGGGGTTCGCTTGGCTACACCTTC	CASSLGMPGGSLGYTF